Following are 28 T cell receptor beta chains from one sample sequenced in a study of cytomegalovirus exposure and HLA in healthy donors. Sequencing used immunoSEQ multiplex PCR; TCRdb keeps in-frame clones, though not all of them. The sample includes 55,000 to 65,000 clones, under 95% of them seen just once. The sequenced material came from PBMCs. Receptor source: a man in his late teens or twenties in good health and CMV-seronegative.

The CDR3 region is CASSLGDRGDEQYF. In DNA form, the CDR3 reads TGTGCCAGCAGCTTAGGGGACAGGGGGGACGAGCAGTACTTC. The chain couples TRBV7-9 to TRBJ2-7; 11 bases map to TRBD1. After removal of 1 base from V and 5 bases from J, the junction contained 1 base not matched to a gene. This CDR3 comprises 14 residues. Germline CDR1 is SEHNR and CDR2 is FQNEAQ (reference sequence).

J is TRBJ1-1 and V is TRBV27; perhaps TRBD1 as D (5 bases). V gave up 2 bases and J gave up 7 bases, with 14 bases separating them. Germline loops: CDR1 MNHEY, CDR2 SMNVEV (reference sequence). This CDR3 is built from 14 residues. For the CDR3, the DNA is TGTGCCAGCAGTTTACTCGGGGGTGGGAATGAAGCTTTCTTT. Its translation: CASSLLGGGNEAFF.

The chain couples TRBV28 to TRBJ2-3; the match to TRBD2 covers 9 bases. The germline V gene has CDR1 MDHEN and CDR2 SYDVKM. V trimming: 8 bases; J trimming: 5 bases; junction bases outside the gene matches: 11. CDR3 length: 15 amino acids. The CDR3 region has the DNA TGTGCCAGCGGAAAAGGGGCGGGAGGGAGAGATACGCAGTATTTT. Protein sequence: CASGKGAGGRDTQYF. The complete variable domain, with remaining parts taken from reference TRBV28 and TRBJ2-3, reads DVKVTQSSRYLVKRTGEKVFLECVQDMDHENMFWYRQDPGLGLRLIYFSYDVKMKEKGDIPEGYSVSREKKERFSLILESASTNQTSMYLCASGKGAGGRDTQYFGPGTRLTVL.

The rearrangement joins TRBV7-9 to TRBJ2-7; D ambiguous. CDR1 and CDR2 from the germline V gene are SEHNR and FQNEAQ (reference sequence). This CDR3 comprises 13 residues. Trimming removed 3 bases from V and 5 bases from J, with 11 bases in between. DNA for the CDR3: TGTGCCAGCAGCTTGTCGGGTATGCACGAGCAGTACTTC. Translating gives CASSLSGMHEQYF.

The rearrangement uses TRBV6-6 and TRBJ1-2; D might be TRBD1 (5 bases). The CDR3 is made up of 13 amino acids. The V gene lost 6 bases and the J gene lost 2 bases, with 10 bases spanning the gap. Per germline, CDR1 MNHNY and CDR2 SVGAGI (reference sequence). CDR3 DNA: TGTGCCAGCAGCTCCAGGGAAAACTATGGCTACACCTTC. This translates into CASSSRENYGYTF.

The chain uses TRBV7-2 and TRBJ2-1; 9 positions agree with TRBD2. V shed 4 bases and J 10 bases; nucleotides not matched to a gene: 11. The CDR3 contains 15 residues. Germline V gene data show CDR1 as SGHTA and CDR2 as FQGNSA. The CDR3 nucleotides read TGTGCCAGCAGCTCCCCGGGACTAGCAAGGTGGGAGCAGTTCTTC. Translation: CASSSPGLARWEQFF.

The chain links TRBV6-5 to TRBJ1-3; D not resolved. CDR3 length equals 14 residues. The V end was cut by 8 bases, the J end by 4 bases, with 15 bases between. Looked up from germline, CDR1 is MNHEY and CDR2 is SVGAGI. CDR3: CASAGGGIGNTIYF. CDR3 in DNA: TGTGCCAGCGCGGGCGGCGGAATCGGAAACACCATATATTTT.

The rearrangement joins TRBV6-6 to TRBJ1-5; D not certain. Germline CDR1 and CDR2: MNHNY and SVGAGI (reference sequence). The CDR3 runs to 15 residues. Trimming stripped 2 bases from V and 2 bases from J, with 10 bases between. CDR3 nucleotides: TGTGCCAGCAGTTACATGAGAGATGGCAATCAGCCCCAGCATTTT. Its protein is CASSYMRDGNQPQHF.

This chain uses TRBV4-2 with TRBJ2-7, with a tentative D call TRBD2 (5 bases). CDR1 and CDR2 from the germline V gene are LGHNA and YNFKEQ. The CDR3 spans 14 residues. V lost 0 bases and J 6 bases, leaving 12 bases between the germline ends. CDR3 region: CASSQEDLASEQYF. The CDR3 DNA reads TGTGCCAGCAGCCAAGAAGATCTAGCTAGCGAGCAGTACTTC.

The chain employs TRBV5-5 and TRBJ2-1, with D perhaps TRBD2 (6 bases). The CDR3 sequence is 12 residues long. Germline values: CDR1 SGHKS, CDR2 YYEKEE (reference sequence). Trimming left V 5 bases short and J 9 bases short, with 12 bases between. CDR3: CASRDGRGEQFF. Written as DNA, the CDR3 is TGTGCCAGCAGGGACGGGCGGGGTGAGCAGTTCTTC.

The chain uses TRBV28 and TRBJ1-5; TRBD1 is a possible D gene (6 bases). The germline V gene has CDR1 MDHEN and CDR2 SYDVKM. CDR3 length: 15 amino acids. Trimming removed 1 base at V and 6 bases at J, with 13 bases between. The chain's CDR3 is CASSLFLGGAQPQHF. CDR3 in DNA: TGTGCCAGCAGTTTATTCCTGGGGGGGGCTCAGCCCCAGCATTTT.

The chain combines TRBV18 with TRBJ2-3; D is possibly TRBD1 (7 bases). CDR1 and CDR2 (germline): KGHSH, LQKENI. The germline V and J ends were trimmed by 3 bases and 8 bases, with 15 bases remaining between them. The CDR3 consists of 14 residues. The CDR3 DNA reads TGTGCCAGCTCACCGGACAGGCCGGGGGCTACGCAGTATTTT. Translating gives CASSPDRPGATQYF.

CDR3 coding DNA: TGTGCCAGCAGCAGATCCGGGACAGGGGGGAGACTAGCGGGAGATGAGCAGTTCTTC. Amino acid sequence: CASSRSGTGGRLAGDEQFF. The chain carries TRBV11-3 and TRBJ2-1; possible D gene TRBD2, 12 bases. Germline-derived CDR1 and CDR2 are SGHNT and YENEEA. The V gene lost 5 bases and the J gene lost 8 bases, with 31 bases spanning the gap. The CDR3 runs 19 residues.

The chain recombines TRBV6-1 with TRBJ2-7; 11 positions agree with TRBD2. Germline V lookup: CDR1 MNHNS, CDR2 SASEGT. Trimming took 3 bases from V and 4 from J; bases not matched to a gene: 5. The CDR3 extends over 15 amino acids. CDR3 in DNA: TGTGCCAGCAGTGATTTGGCTAGCGGGGGGTACGAGCAGTACTTC. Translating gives CASSDLASGGYEQYF.

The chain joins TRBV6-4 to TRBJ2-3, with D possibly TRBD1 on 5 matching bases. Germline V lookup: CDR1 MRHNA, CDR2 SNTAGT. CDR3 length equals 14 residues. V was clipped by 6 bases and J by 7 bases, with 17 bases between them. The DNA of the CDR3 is TGTGCCAGCAGGACGCGGCAGGGAAAGAATACGCAGTATTTT. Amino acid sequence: CASRTRQGKNTQYF.

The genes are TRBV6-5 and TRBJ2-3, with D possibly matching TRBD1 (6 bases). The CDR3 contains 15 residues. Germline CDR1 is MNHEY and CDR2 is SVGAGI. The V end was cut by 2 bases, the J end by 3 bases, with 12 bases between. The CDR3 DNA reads TGTGCCAGCAGTTACCTGCCCAGGGGTACAGATACGCAGTATTTT. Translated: CASSYLPRGTDTQYF.

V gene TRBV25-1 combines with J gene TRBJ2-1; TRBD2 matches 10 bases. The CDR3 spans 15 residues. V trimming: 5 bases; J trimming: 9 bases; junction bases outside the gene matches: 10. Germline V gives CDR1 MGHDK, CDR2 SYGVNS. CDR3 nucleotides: TGTGCCAGCAGTACTCCGGGACTAGCGAAGATTGAGCAGTTCTTC. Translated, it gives CASSTPGLAKIEQFF. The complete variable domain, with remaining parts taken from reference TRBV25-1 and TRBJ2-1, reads EADIYQTPRYLVIGTGKKITLECSQTMGHDKMYWYQQDPGMELHLIHYSYGVNSTEKGDLSSESTVSRIRTEHFPLTLESARPSHTSQYLCASSTPGLAKIEQFFGPGTRLTVL.

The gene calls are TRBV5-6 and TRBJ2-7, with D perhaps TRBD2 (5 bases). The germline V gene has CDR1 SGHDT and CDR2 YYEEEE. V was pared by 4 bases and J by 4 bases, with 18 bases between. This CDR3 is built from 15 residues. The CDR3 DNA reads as TGTGCCAGCAGCCACCCAGCTGGGGTAGCGTACGAGCAGTACTTC. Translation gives CASSHPAGVAYEQYF.

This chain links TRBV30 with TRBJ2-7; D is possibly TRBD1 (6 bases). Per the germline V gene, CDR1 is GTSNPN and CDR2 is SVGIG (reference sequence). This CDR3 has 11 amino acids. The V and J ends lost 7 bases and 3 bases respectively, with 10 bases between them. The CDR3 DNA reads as TGTGCCTCGGGACACCGCTACGAGCAGTACTTC. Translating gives CASGHRYEQYF.

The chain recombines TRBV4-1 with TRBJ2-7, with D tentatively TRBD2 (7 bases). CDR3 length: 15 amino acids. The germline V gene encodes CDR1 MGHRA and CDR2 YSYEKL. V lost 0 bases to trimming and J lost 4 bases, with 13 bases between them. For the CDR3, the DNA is TGCGCCAGCAGCCAAGATGGGGGGGGGCCTTACGAGCAGTACTTC. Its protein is CASSQDGGGPYEQYF.

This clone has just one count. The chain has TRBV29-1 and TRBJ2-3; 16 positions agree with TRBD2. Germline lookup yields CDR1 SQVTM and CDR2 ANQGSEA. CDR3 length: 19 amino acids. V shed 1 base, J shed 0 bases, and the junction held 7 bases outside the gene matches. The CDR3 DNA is TGCAGCGTTGAAGGGGGACTAGCGGGAGGGCCCTCAAGCACAGATACGCAGTATTTT. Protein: CSVEGGLAGGPSSTDTQYF.

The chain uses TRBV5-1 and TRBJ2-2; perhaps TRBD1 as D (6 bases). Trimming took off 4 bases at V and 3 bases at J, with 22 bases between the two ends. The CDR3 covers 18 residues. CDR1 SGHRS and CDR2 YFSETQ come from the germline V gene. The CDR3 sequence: CASSRSFAGTSYTGELFF. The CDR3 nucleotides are TGCGCCAGCAGCCGTTCATTCGCCGGGACAAGCTACACCGGGGAGCTGTTTTTT.

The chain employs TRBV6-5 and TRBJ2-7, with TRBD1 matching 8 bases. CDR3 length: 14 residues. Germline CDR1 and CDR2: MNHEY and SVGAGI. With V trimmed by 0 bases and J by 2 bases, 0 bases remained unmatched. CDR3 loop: CASSYSTGAYEQYF. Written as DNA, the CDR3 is TGTGCCAGCAGTTACTCGACAGGGGCCTACGAGCAGTACTTC.

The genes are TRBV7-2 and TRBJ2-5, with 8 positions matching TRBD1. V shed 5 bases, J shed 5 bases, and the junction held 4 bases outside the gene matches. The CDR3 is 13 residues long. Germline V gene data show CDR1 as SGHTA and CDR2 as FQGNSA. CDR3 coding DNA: TGTGCCAGCAGCCCGCGGACAGGGGAGACCCAGTACTTC. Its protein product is CASSPRTGETQYF.

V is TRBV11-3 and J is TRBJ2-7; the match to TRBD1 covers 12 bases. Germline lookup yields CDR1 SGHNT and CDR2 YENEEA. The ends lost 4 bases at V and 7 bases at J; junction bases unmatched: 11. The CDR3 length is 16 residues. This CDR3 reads CASSSLWGQGANEQYF. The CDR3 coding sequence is TGTGCCAGCAGCTCACTCTGGGGACAGGGGGCGAATGAGCAGTACTTC.

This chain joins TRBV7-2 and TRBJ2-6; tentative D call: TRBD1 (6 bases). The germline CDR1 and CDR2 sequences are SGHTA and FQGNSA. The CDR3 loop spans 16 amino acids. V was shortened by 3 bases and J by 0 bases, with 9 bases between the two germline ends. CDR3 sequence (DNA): TGTGCCAGCAGCTTGGACAGATACTCTGGGGCCAACGTCCTGACTTTC. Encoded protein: CASSLDRYSGANVLTF.

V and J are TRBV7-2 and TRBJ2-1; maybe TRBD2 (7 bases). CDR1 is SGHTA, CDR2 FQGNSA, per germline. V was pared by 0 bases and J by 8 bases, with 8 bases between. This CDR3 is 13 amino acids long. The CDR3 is CASSLAGGDEQFF. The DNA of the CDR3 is TGTGCCAGCAGCTTAGCAGGGGGGGATGAGCAGTTCTTC. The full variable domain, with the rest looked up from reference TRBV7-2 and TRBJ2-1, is GAGVSQSPSNKVTEKGKDVELRCDPISGHTALYWYRQSLGQGLEFLIYFQGNSAPDKSGLPSDRFSAERTGGSVSTLTIQRTQQEDSAVYLCASSLAGGDEQFFGPGTRLTVL.

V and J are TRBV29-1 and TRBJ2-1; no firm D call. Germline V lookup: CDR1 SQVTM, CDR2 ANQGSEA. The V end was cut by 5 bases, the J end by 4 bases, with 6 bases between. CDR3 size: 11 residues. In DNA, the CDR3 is TGCAGCGTTTCCGGGTACAATGAGCAGTTCTTC. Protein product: CSVSGYNEQFF.